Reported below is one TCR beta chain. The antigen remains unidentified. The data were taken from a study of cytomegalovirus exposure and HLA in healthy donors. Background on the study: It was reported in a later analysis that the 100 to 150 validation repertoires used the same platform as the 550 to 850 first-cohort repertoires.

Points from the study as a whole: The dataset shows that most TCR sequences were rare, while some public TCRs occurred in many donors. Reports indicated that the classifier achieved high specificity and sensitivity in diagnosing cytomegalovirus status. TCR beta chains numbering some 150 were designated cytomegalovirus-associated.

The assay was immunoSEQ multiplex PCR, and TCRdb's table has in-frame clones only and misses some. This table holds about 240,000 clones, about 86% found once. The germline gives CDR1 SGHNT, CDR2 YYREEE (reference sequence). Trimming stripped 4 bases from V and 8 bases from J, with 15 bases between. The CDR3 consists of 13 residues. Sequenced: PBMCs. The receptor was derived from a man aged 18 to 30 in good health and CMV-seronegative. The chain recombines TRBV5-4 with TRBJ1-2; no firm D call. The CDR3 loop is CASSPRREKGYTF. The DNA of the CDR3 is TGTGCCAGCAGCCCCCGCCGGGAGAAAGGCTACACCTTC.